Listed below are T cell receptor beta chains from one sample, sequenced in a study of CD8 T cells in Susac syndrome. TCRdb called the immunoSEQ multiplex PCR reads again in MiXCR, with one record for every CDR3 protein. The table shows 100,000 to 150,000 distinct CDR3 sequences, with around 96% occurring only once. Sequenced: CD4+ T cells from PBMCs. The receptors derive from a human donor with Susac syndrome. Each CDR3 is given with its conserved first and last residue. D genes are given only for firm matches. Size is omitted from some rows. Given values are once, few, many or a class for expanded clones.

abundance	v_gene	j_gene	d_gene	CDR3aa	CDR3nt
-	TRBV19	TRBJ1-5	-	CASRSGGAGQPQHF	TGTGCCAGTAGGTCGGGGGGAGCTGGCCAGCCCCAGCATTTT
-	TRBV5-6	TRBJ2-5	-	CASSPLQGGETQYF	TGTGCCAGCAGCCCCCTACAGGGAGGGGAGACCCAGTACTTC
-	TRBV4-2	TRBJ1-4	-	CASSQAPGGGNEKLFF	TGTGCCAGCAGCCAAGCTCCGGGAGGCGGGAATGAAAAACTGTTTTTT
few	TRBV18	TRBJ2-7	-	CASSPNRAYEQYF	TGTGCCAGCTCACCAAACAGGGCCTACGAGCAGTACTTC
-	TRBV5-4	TRBJ2-1	-	CASSLNIGGGGNEQFF	TGTGCCAGCAGCTTAAATATCGGGGGAGGAGGTAATGAGCAGTTCTTC
-	TRBV6-5	TRBJ2-5	-	CASSPTAGVLVTQYF	TGTGCCAGCAGTCCTACGGCAGGGGTGTTGGTGACCCAGTACTTC
-	TRBV5-1	TRBJ2-7	-	CASREAPSYEQYF	TGCGCCAGCAGAGAGGCTCCGTCCTACGAGCAGTACTTC
-	TRBV20-1	TRBJ1-5	TRBD1	CSAATGQGPQPQHF	TGCAGTGCTGCGACCGGACAGGGACCGCAGCCCCAGCATTTT
-	TRBV27	TRBJ2-3	TRBD1	CASSSSDRGFVTDTQYF	TGTGCCAGCAGTTCCTCGGACAGGGGTTTTGTCACAGATACGCAGTATTTT
-	TRBV4-3	TRBJ2-1	-	CASSQGGARSPGSYNEQFF	TGCGCCAGCAGCCAAGGGGGGGCGAGGAGCCCTGGGTCCTACAATGAGCAGTTCTTC
-	TRBV14	TRBJ1-2	TRBD1	CASSQDKKGQTYNYGYTF	TGTGCCAGCAGCCAAGATAAGAAGGGACAGACCTATAACTATGGCTACACCTTC
-	TRBV6-5	TRBJ1-2	TRBD1	CASSYDREGYGYTF	TGTGCCAGCAGTTACGACAGGGAGGGCTATGGCTACACCTTC
-	TRBV28	TRBJ1-1	-	CASTKRLRVGAFF	TGTGCCAGCACCAAGCGGCTCAGGGTTGGAGCTTTCTTT
-	TRBV30	TRBJ2-5	-	CACQGETQYF	TGTGCCTGTCAGGGGGAGACCCAGTACTTC
-	TRBV5-1	TRBJ2-1	-	CASSLMLDEQFF	TGCGCCAGCAGCTTGATGCTTGATGAGCAGTTCTTC
-	TRBV6-6	TRBJ1-2	-	CASSYPPSGDYGYTF	TGTGCCAGCAGTTACCCCCCCAGCGGGGACTATGGCTACACCTTC
-	TRBV7-3	TRBJ2-7	TRBD1	CASSSAGGYEQYF	TGTGCCAGCAGCTCGGCAGGGGGCTACGAGCAGTACTTC
-	TRBV18	TRBJ2-2	-	CASSRSESTGELFF	TGTGCCAGCTCACGGTCGGAGAGCACCGGGGAGCTGTTTTTT
-	TRBV29-1	TRBJ2-7	-	CSVEIRDLEQYF	TGCAGCGTTGAAATCCGGGATCTCGAGCAGTACTTC
once	TRBV15	TRBJ2-5	-	CATTGSIQETQYF	TGTGCCACCACAGGGTCCATCCAAGAGACCCAGTACTTC
-	TRBV7-2	TRBJ1-2	-	CASSPRGAPRGYTF	TGTGCCAGCAGCCCAAGGGGGGCCCCTAGGGGCTACACCTTC
-	TRBV29-1	TRBJ1-1	-	CSVEWGRLNTEAFF	TGCAGCGTTGAATGGGGTCGGTTGAACACTGAAGCTTTCTTT
-	TRBV29-1	TRBJ1-1	-	CSVAPTEAFF	TGCAGCGTGGCACCCACTGAAGCTTTCTTT
-	TRBV5-1	TRBJ2-7	-	CASSLGNALDSRGEQYF	TGCGCCAGCAGCTTGGGCAACGCCCTGGACAGCAGGGGCGAGCAGTACTTC
-	TRBV27	TRBJ1-5	-	CASRPTGRHQPQHF	TGTGCCAGCAGGCCTACAGGGCGCCATCAGCCCCAGCATTTT
-	TRBV20-1	TRBJ1-1	-	CSAGPLARVNTEAFF	TGCAGTGCAGGCCCCTTAGCCAGGGTGAACACTGAAGCTTTCTTT
-	TRBV20-1	TRBJ1-1	-	CSARVTGQLNTEAFF	TGCAGTGCTAGAGTGACAGGACAGTTGAACACTGAAGCTTTCTTT
-	TRBV24-1	TRBJ2-1	TRBD2	CATSDPGLAGEREQFF	TGTGCCACCAGTGATCCGGGACTAGCGGGAGAACGGGAGCAGTTCTTC
-	TRBV11-2	TRBJ2-1	-	CASSLGGIAFNEQFF	TGTGCCAGCAGCTTAGGCGGAATCGCCTTCAATGAGCAGTTCTTC
-	TRBV3-1	TRBJ2-7	-	CASSQASSYEQYF	TGTGCCAGCAGCCAAGCAAGCTCCTACGAGCAGTACTTC
once	TRBV30	TRBJ2-3	TRBD2	CAWSRTSGRDTQYF	TGTGCCTGGAGTCGGACTAGCGGGAGAGATACGCAGTATTTT
once	TRBV20-1	TRBJ2-7	-	CSAALAQYEQYF	TGCAGTGCTGCCCTAGCCCAATACGAGCAGTACTTC
-	TRBV30	TRBJ1-1	TRBD1	CAWRTGGTMNTEAFF	TGTGCCTGGAGGACAGGGGGTACCATGAACACTGAAGCTTTCTTT
-	TRBV30	TRBJ1-2	-	CAWTRADYGYTF	TGTGCCTGGACAAGGGCAGACTATGGCTACACCTTC
-	TRBV6-4	TRBJ1-4	-	CASSDTLRTSGEKLFF	TGTGCCAGCAGTGACACGCTAAGGACGAGTGGTGAAAAACTGTTTTTT
-	TRBV20-1	TRBJ2-2	TRBD1	CSAHRGRAGELFF	TGCAGTGCTCACAGGGGGCGCGCCGGGGAGCTGTTTTTT
-	TRBV7-9	TRBJ2-2	-	CASSQGGLNTGELFF	TGTGCCAGCTCTCAAGGCGGGCTAAACACCGGGGAGCTGTTTTTT
-	TRBV20-1	TRBJ1-5	-	CSARDWQNNQPQHF	TGCAGTGCTAGAGACTGGCAGAACAATCAGCCCCAGCATTTT
once	TRBV5-1	TRBJ2-7	TRBD2	CASSAGTSGAYEQYF	TGCGCCAGCAGTGCCGGGACTAGCGGCGCCTACGAGCAGTACTTC
-	TRBV7-9	TRBJ2-7	-	CASSLWGGLDEQYF	TGTGCCAGCAGCTTATGGGGGGGGCTCGACGAGCAGTACTTC
few	TRBV12-3/TRBV12-4	TRBJ2-3	-	CASDRGGTDTQYF	TGTGCCAGCGACCGGGGAGGCACAGATACGCAGTATTTT
-	TRBV6-6	TRBJ2-4	-	CASNSGQALAKNIQYF	TGTGCCAGCAATAGCGGACAGGCACTAGCCAAAAACATTCAGTACTTC
-	TRBV7-8	TRBJ1-1	-	CASSSQGFGTEAFF	TGTGCCAGCAGCTCCCAAGGCTTCGGCACTGAAGCTTTCTTT
-	TRBV9	TRBJ1-2	-	CASSEDPTNYGYTF	TGTGCCAGCAGCGAGGACCCTACTAACTATGGCTACACCTTC
-	TRBV7-8	TRBJ1-5	-	CASSLAGSGQPQHF	TGTGCCAGCAGCTTAGCGGGGTCGGGTCAGCCCCAGCATTTT
-	TRBV12-3/TRBV12-4	TRBJ1-2	-	CASSFTGTYGYTF	TGTGCCAGCAGTTTCACAGGGACCTATGGCTACACCTTC
-	TRBV30	TRBJ2-7	-	CAWRASYEQYF	TGTGCCTGGAGAGCTAGCTACGAGCAGTACTTC
-	TRBV2	TRBJ1-5	-	CASRAHRTNQPQHF	TGTGCCAGCAGGGCCCACAGGACTAATCAGCCCCAGCATTTT
-	TRBV4-3	TRBJ1-5	-	CASSQDRKQPQHF	TGCGCCAGCAGCCAAGACAGAAAACAGCCCCAGCATTTT
-	TRBV23-1	TRBJ2-1	-	CASPSSVGLPTNEQFF	TGCGCCAGCCCGTCTTCAGTCGGATTACCAACCAATGAGCAGTTCTTC
-	TRBV20-1	TRBJ1-5	-	CSASHRRKSNQPQHF	TGCAGTGCTAGCCACAGGAGGAAGAGCAATCAGCCCCAGCATTTT